The entry below describes one T cell receptor (beta chain). What it binds is unknown. The record originates from a study of shared clonotypes between healthy human individuals. TCRdb's table, derived via immunoSEQ multiplex PCR, lists solely in-frame clones and lacks some. Here the sample spans about 680,000 clones, approximately 79% being singletons. General study results and limits: Naive CD4 clonotypes were shared across a handful of donors at about 5%.

V dropped 3 bases and J dropped 0 bases, with 6 bases sitting between them. CDR3 size: 13 residues. Per germline, CDR1 MDHEN and CDR2 SYDVKM. V gene TRBV28 combines with J gene TRBJ2-7; D gene uncertain. The sequencing input was memory CD4+ T cells sorted from blood. Sample subset: CD45RA-negative fraction. This receptor was obtained from a woman younger than 45 in good health. The CDR3 sequence is CASSFDTSYEQYF. The DNA of the CDR3 is TGTGCCAGCAGTTTCGACACCTCCTACGAGCAGTACTTC.